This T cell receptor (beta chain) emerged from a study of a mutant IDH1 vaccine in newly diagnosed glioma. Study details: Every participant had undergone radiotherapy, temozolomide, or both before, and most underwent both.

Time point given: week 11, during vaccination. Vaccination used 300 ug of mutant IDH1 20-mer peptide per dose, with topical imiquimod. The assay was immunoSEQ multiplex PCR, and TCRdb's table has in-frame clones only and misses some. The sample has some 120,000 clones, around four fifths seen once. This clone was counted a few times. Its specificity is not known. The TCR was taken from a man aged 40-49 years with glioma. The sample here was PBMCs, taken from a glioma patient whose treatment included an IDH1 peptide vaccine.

For the CDR3, the DNA is TGCGCCAGCACCGGGGGACAGGCGGGTCAGCCCCAGCATTTT. It yields the protein CASTGGQAGQPQHF. The chain is built from TRBV10-2 and TRBJ1-5; 8 bases agree with TRBD1. Germline loops: CDR1 WSHSY, CDR2 SAAADI. The CDR3 has 14 residues. V gave up 7 bases and J gave up 6 bases; unmatched junction bases: 8.